This TCR beta chain was profiled in a study of identical twins. Study-wide results and limits: Models underpredicted monozygotic twin sharing of out-of-frame TCR alpha. Invariant cells of the MAIT and iNKT types might have partly distorted the zero-insertion analyses. Cord blood beta clonotypes that were abundant carried fewer insertions, and memory repertoires showed no such trend.

This clonotype turned up a few times. What it binds is not known. At one boundary the junction diverges from the germline segment, which might be a read error. One entry per CDR3 protein results from TCRdb running MiXCR on the 5' RACE reads. The repertoire holds roughly 250,000 distinct CDR3 sequences, with over 13% as singletons. The donor group consisted entirely of healthy Caucasians. The sample comprised memory (CD45RO+) T cells sorted from blood. The sequence was obtained from a woman between 18 and 30 years old in good health.

This CDR3 is CASSQGPPSGTGELFF. The CDR3 coding sequence is TGTGCTAGCAGCCAAGGGCCCCCCTCGGGCACCGGGGAGCTGTTTTTT. The chain employs TRBV7-7 and TRBJ2-2; D is undetermined. Germline CDR1 is SSHAT and CDR2 is FNYEAQ (reference sequence). The CDR3 has 16 residues.